This T cell receptor beta chain was retrieved from a study of a mutant IDH1 vaccine in newly diagnosed glioma. Study-wide context: The vaccination schedule gave patients eight doses in weeks 1, 3, 5, 7, 11, 15, 19 and 23. Vaccination was launched 4-6 weeks after radiotherapy alone, or with temozolomide cycles. Overall study findings and caveats: Most patients, around 94%, showed vaccine-induced immune responses.

To note about this clone: Antigen: not known.

Libraries were prepared by immunoSEQ multiplex PCR; TCRdb keeps only in-frame clonotypes and omits some of them. The sample has about 38,000 clones; 70% to 80% are singletons. With 2 bases clipped from V and 2 bases from J, the junction kept 3 bases outside the gene matches. This CDR3 is built from 15 residues. CDR1 is SNHLY and CDR2 is FYNNEI in the germline V gene. This sample's time point: week 5, during vaccination. All doses held 300 ug of mutant IDH1 20-mer peptide, with topical imiquimod. The chain couples TRBV2 to TRBJ2-4, with 7 positions matching TRBD1. Source: PBMCs, taken from a glioma patient whose treatment included an IDH1 peptide vaccine. This clonotype was sampled from a middle-aged man with glioma. CDR3 DNA: TGTGCCAGCAGTGAAACGGGACAGTCCAAAAACATTCAGTACTTC. It codes for CASSETGQSKNIQYF.